The rows below give T cell receptor beta chains drawn from one sample of a study of read filtering for tumor transcriptome and immune sequencing. TCRdb passed the reads through MiXCR, listing each CDR3 protein once. The sample records 75,000 to 95,000 distinct CDR3 sequences, 20% to 25% being singletons. The sample comprised a population of CD138-negative cells sorted from bone marrow. These receptors were collected from a donor older than 35 with multiple myeloma. Each CDR3 is given with its conserved first and last residue. Each record gives: V gene, J gene, CDR3 protein.

TRBV29-1	TRBJ2-2	CSARQGFVNTGELFF
TRBV7-9	TRBJ2-1	CASSTHQQGARNEQFF
TRBV7-9	TRBJ1-1	CASSLAPDRSEAFF
TRBV28	TRBJ2-7	CASTAPGGQREQYF
TRBV2	TRBJ2-2	CASRLDNTGELFF
TRBV20-1	TRBJ2-3	CSARDWTKTDTQYF
TRBV9	TRBJ1-2	CASSVGGLTGVGYTF
TRBV7-3	TRBJ2-1	CASSSRPRGPDNEQFF
TRBV5-1	TRBJ2-1	CASSRLDRSSYNEQFF
TRBV6-6	TRBJ2-2	CASNQGTGELFF
TRBV5-6	TRBJ1-4	CASSSSGGAVEKLFF
TRBV15	TRBJ2-3	CATSRDRKGSTDTQYF
TRBV4-1	TRBJ1-1	CASSRLPAGNTEAFF
TRBV6-5	TRBJ1-6	CASSYSPGGAGSPLHF
TRBV29-1	TRBJ2-6	CSVASRQVTNPGANVLTF
TRBV5-1	TRBJ2-5	CASSLHSMETQCF
TRBV30	TRBJ2-7	CAWRRDRGSYEQYF
TRBV5-1	TRBJ2-5	CASSVQPQETQYF
TRBV29-1	TRBJ2-1	CSVFLYSSPYNEQFF
TRBV28	TRBJ2-7	CATSGPRGYEQYF
TRBV9	TRBJ2-3	CASSPLSGGLGDTQYF
TRBV7-2	TRBJ2-5	CASSYRQGQETQYF
TRBV20-1	TRBJ1-5	CSAHAARTPGSNQPQHF
TRBV2	TRBJ2-5	CASGEVGETQYF
TRBV20-1	TRBJ1-3	CSARDKGNTIYF
TRBV3-1	TRBJ2-7	CASSPPGLAGYEQYF
TRBV24-1	TRBJ2-6	CATSDTQGQGTGANVLTF
TRBV29-1	TRBJ1-1	CSVEDRGFTEAFF
TRBV5-4	TRBJ1-2	CASSQGGAPPWDGYTF
TRBV5-1	TRBJ1-2	CASSLQGDYGYTF
TRBV20-1	TRBJ2-1	CSASGQISYNEQFF
TRBV28	TRBJ1-2	CASSPGRNYGYTF
TRBV7-9	TRBJ2-3	CASSSRKAPSTDTQYF
TRBV28	TRBJ2-7	CATAADHGDEQYF